This T cell receptor beta chain emerged from a study of OX40 agonist ivuxolimab in advanced cancers. Profiled with immunoSEQ multiplex PCR; TCRdb holds only in-frame clones, not every one. The sample shows about 91,000 clones, 84% of them seen only once. This CDR3 comprises 17 residues. Trimming stripped 4 bases from V and 0 bases from J, with 14 bases between. The V gene's germline CDR1 is SGDLS and CDR2 YYNGEE. The sequences come from CD4+ or CD8+ T cells sorted from blood, collected in a trial of the OX40 agonist ivuxolimab. This TCR was recovered from an adult with an advanced solid tumor such as melanoma, head and neck, liver or kidney cancer. The chain joins TRBV9 to TRBJ2-6; D tentatively fits TRBD1 or TRBD2 (5 bases each). The DNA of the CDR3 is TGTGCCAGCAGCCGATCCGGGGCCGACTCTGGGGCCAACGTCCTGACTTTC. Translating gives CASSRSGADSGANVLTF.